Detailed here is one T cell receptor (beta chain). Its specificity is unknown. Assays captured 95,000 to 100,000 TCR templates per sample. Data came from immunoSEQ multiplex PCR; TCRdb stores just in-frame clones and leaves some out. The table records 90,000 to 110,000 clones, about 93% of them present only once. The data originate from a study of siplizumab effects on memory and regulatory T cells. Study outcomes and limitations: Controls had 26.9% Treg-derived mappable alloreactive CD4+ clones on average, versus around 62% with siplizumab. Memory cells seemed less diverse than naive T cells, which seemed major alloresponse contributors. Alloreactive sequences from unstimulated CD4+ memory cells fell significantly with siplizumab.

This CDR3 has 13 residues. Trimming shortened V by 4 bases and J by 0 bases, and 4 bases separated the two germline ends. CDR1 is KGHSH and CDR2 is LQKENI in the germline V gene. This chain links TRBV18 with TRBJ1-3; D call uncertain. The sequence was collected from a human donor in good health. The sample consisted of CD4+ T cells sorted from blood. CDR3 bases: TGTGCCAGCTCACTAGACTCTGGAAACACCATATATTTT. Translating it yields CASSLDSGNTIYF.